This T cell receptor (beta chain) came from a study of shared clonotypes between healthy human individuals. In the original workflow: Because ImmunoSEQ provided only junction sequences with no quality scores, the filtering differed. The assay was immunoSEQ multiplex PCR, and TCRdb's table has in-frame clones only and misses some. V and J calls and clone size are as listed in that table; D and trimming were resolved from the DNA. The table lists around 2,000,000 clones, over 85% of them singletons. The naive CD8 population came from CD45RO-negative cells selected for CCR7, without terminally differentiated effector memory CD45RA+ cells. Germline CDR1 reads MDHEN; CDR2 reads SYDVKM. The CDR3 length is 14 residues. Comment on this clone: One end of the junction is discordant with germline, which a read error may explain.

The source material was naive CD8+ T cells sorted from blood. The receptor comes from a man aged 18 to 30 in good health. The V call is TRBV28, the J call TRBJ2-3; D is unclear. As DNA, the CDR3 is TGTGCCAGCAGTTTAAGGGTCGCCATAGATCCGCAGTATTTT. Translated: CASSLRVAIDPQYF.